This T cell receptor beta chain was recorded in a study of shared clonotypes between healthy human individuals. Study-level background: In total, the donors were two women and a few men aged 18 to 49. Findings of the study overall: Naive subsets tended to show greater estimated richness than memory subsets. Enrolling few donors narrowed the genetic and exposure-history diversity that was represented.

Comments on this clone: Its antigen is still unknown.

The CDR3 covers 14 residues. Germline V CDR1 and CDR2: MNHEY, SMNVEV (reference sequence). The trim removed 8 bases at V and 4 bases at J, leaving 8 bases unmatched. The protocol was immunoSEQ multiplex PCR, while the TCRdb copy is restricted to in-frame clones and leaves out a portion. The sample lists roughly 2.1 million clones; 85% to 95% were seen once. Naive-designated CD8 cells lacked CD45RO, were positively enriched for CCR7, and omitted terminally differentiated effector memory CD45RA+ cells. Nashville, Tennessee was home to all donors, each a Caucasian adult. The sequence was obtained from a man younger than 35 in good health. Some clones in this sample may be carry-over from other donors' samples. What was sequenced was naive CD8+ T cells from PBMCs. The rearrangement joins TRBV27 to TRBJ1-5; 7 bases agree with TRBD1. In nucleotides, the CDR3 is TGTGCCAGCGGTGACAGGGCCGAGAATCAGCCCCAGCATTTT. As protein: CASGDRAENQPQHF.